The 9 T cell receptor beta chains presented below share a single source sample, sequenced in a study of CD8 T cells in ankylosing spondylitis. MiXCR was run by TCRdb on the 5' RACE reads, yielding one entry per CDR3 protein. The sample lists about 400,000 distinct CDR3 sequences, 20% to 25% occurring once. The sample comprised blood, either unsorted or a sorted T cell fraction (not recorded which). The origin of the receptors is a male donor with ankylosing spondylitis or in good health (not recorded which).

This clonotype was seen just once. This chain connects TRBV7-9 to TRBJ2-7; tentative D call: TRBD2 (6 bases). This CDR3 has 12 residues. Trimming pared 4 bases from V and 7 bases from J, leaving 11 bases between. Looked up from germline, CDR1 is SEHNR and CDR2 is FQNEAQ (reference sequence). CDR3 bases: TGTGCCAGCAGCTCTGGAAGCGGGGAGCAGTACTTC. It translates to CASSSGSGEQYF.

The chain links TRBV7-8 to TRBJ1-5; D remains ambiguous. The V end was cut by 1 base, the J end by 0 bases, with 13 bases between. Germline V gene sequence: CDR1 SGHVS, CDR2 FQNEAQ. The CDR3 covers 17 residues. The CDR3 DNA reads TGTGCCAGCAGCTTAGGGGCAGGTCCCTATAGCAATCAGCCCCAGCATTTT. Translated: CASSLGAGPYSNQPQHF.

This chain joins TRBV7-3 and TRBJ2-5, with 9 bases that match TRBD2. The trim removed 1 base at V and 4 bases at J, leaving 7 bases unmatched. Per germline, CDR1 SGHTA and CDR2 FQGTGA. The CDR3 extends over 16 amino acids. The CDR3, as DNA: TGTGCCAGCAGCTTAAGGGGGCGGGGGGGCCTAGAGACCCAGTACTTC. It codes for CASSLRGRGGLETQYF.

The chain uses TRBV7-2 and TRBJ2-7; a possible D gene is TRBD1 (6 bases). Germline loops: CDR1 SGHTA, CDR2 FQGNSA. V was clipped by 3 bases and J by 5 bases, with 20 bases between them. The CDR3 sequence is 16 residues long. DNA for the CDR3: TGTGCCAGCAGCTTTCTTTATGAAGGGGGAAGCAACGAGCAGTACTTC. Translating it yields CASSFLYEGGSNEQYF.

J is TRBJ2-7 and V is TRBV5-6, with D possibly called TRBD1 or TRBD2 (5 bases each). In germline, CDR1 is SGHDT, CDR2 YYEEEE. CDR3 length equals 14 residues. The germline V and J ends were trimmed by 3 bases and 2 bases, with 12 bases remaining between them. This CDR3 is CASSYQGPTYEQYF. CDR3 bases: TGTGCCAGCAGCTATCAGGGACCAACCTACGAGCAGTACTTC.

J is TRBJ2-5 and V is TRBV13, with D hard to call. The CDR3 extends over 15 amino acids. Germline V gene sequence: CDR1 PRHDT, CDR2 FYEKMQ (reference sequence). Trimming removed 3 bases from V and 2 bases from J, with 13 bases in between. DNA of the CDR3: TGTGCCAGCAGCTTCGTGGGAAGGGAACAAGAGACCCAGTACTTC. This encodes CASSFVGREQETQYF. The full variable domain, rest sourced from reference TRBV13 and TRBJ2-5, is AAGVIQSPRHLIKEKRETATLKCYPIPRHDTVYWYQQGPGQDPQFLISFYEKMQSDKGSIPDRFSAQQFSDYHSELNMSSLELGDSALYFCASSFVGREQETQYFGPGTRLLVL.

The gene calls are TRBV9 and TRBJ2-1, with D tentatively TRBD2 (7 bases). The germline V gene has CDR1 SGDLS and CDR2 YYNGEE. This CDR3 contains 13 residues. V was cut by 7 bases and J by 8 bases, with 16 bases left in between. This CDR3 is CASGGGTEDEQFF. The CDR3 nucleotides read TGTGCCAGCGGCGGGGGCACAGAGGATGAGCAGTTCTTC.

The chain combines TRBV12-3 or TRBV12-4 with TRBJ1-5; D may be TRBD1 (5 bases). This CDR3 has 14 amino acids. Trimming left V 3 bases short and J 9 bases short, with 15 bases between. CDR3 DNA: TGTGCCAGCAGTTTCGAGGGGCCTCGGACGCCCCAGCATTTT. Translated: CASSFEGPRTPQHF.

This clonotype was picked up a small number of times. V and J are TRBV10-3 and TRBJ2-1; 13 nucleotides match TRBD2. This CDR3 comprises 16 residues. Trimming took 0 bases from V and 6 from J; bases not matched to a gene: 2. Germline V gene sequence: CDR1 ENHRY, CDR2 SYGVKD. The CDR3: CAISESGLAGFNEQFF. CDR3 coding DNA: TGTGCCATCAGTGAGTCGGGACTAGCGGGGTTCAATGAGCAGTTCTTC.